Sequencing of this T cell receptor (beta chain) was carried out in a study of blood T cell repertoires in COVID-19. Which cohort a participant joined came from the clinical history participants gave. Authors' data handling: Reference gene primer amplification yielded estimated nucleated cell counts. Method: immunoSEQ multiplex PCR; TCRdb's copy keeps in-frame clones and lacks some. That table furnishes V, J and clone size, whereas the DNA furnished D and trimming. The sample holds 250,000 to 300,000 clones; 70% to 90% are singletons and the top ten take approximately 6.6%. The sequenced sample was PBMCs or T cells enriched from blood (not recorded which). The receptor was derived from a woman in her fifties or sixties who had been exposed to COVID-19.

CDR3 sequence: CASSTYRGQSNQPQHF. CDR3 DNA sequence: TGTGCCAGCAGCACCTACAGGGGGCAAAGCAATCAGCCCCAGCATTTT. The V call is TRBV5-6, the J call TRBJ1-5; 9 nucleotides agree with TRBD1. V lost 4 bases and J lost 1; bases outside the gene matches: 6. This CDR3 contains 16 residues. Germline CDR1 and CDR2: SGHDT and YYEEEE.